The clone carrying this TCR beta chain has a handful of counts. The ends lost 2 bases at V and 5 bases at J; junction bases unmatched: 7. Germline V CDR1 and CDR2: MNHNS, SASEGT. The CDR3 runs to 17 residues. This record belongs to a study of blood T cell repertoires in COVID-19. Clones were read by immunoSEQ multiplex PCR, and TCRdb kept only the in-frame ones, dropping some. The sample holds roughly 16,000 clones, around 89% seen once. This TCR was sampled from an elderly man with acute or convalescent COVID-19. The chain couples TRBV6-1 to TRBJ1-6, with 9 bases that match TRBD1. The sequenced material came from peripheral blood. The CDR3 DNA sequence: TGTGCCAGCAGTGAACAACCCGGGACAGGGAATAATTCACCCCTCCACTTT. Amino acids: CASSEQPGTGNNSPLHF.